Included here is one T cell receptor (beta chain) sequence, with context. The data were obtained in a study of blood T cell repertoires in COVID-19. For the study at large: Specimens from acute and convalescent COVID-19 originated in the United States, Italy and Spain. Sources were T cells, B-cell-depleted T cells, or PBMCs; the material itself was cDNA or gDNA.

Per the authors' pipeline: Quantification of nucleated cells was approximated via reference gene primer amplification. Using immunoSEQ multiplex PCR, the repertoire was profiled, and TCRdb retains in-frame clones only, with some absent. The DNA was the basis for D and trimming; V, J and clone size are from that table. The data hold more than 150,000 clones, with more than 80% observed a single time. Trimming removed 4 bases from V and 4 bases from J, with 7 bases in between. This CDR3 is built from 12 residues. Germline V gene lookup returns CDR1 MDHEN and CDR2 SYDVKM. The sequenced sample consisted of peripheral blood. The chain recombines TRBV28 with TRBJ1-1; D gene ambiguous. The clonotype was recovered from a man aged 55 to 70 with acute or convalescent COVID-19. The CDR3 spells CASSSTVTEAFF. In DNA form, the CDR3 reads TGTGCCAGCAGTTCGACTGTCACTGAAGCTTTCTTT.